This T cell receptor beta chain was retrieved from a study of cytomegalovirus exposure and HLA in healthy donors. Findings and limits, study-wide: Rarity held for most TCR sequences, but there were some public TCRs that occurred in many donors. One later analysis, an examination of the 100 to 150 validation repertoires, found that first-cohort TCR clusters tended to co-occur in them.

The table came from immunoSEQ multiplex PCR; TCRdb's copy has only in-frame clones and leaves some out. In the table there are about 64,000 clones, roughly 96% of which are singletons. With respect to this clone: What it recognizes is unknown.

This CDR3 comprises 18 residues. Germline CDR1 reads SGHVS; CDR2 reads FNYEAQ. V trimming: 1 base; J trimming: 2 bases; junction bases outside the gene matches: 12. The donors were part of the validation cohort, which consisted of roughly 120 subjects and was separate from the first cohort of several hundred subjects. The sequenced sample was PBMCs. The sequence came from a woman aged 18-30 years in good health and CMV-seropositive. The gene calls are TRBV7-6 and TRBJ2-7; TRBD1 aligns across 9 bases. CDR3 region: CASSLDRGRKGTPYEQYF. The CDR3 coding sequence is TGTGCCAGCAGCTTAGACAGGGGGCGTAAAGGAACACCCTACGAGCAGTACTTC.